This TCR beta chain derives from a study of type 1 regulatory T cells. Turning to the study itself: This in vitro CD4 product, T-allo10, is enriched for Tr1 cells and alloantigen-specific.

TCRdb fed the reads into MiXCR, producing one record per CDR3 protein. The profile covers about 18,000 distinct CDR3 sequences, with roughly 10% appearing a single time and more than 2.5% taken by the ten largest. This clonotype turned up a few times. Sequencing input: CD4+ T cells, either the whole sample or a sorted fraction (not recorded which). The TCR originated in a human donor in good health.

This CDR3 reads CASSQKRGREFQETQYF. CDR3 coding DNA: TGTGCCAGCAGCCAAAAAAGGGGGCGGGAGTTCCAAGAGACCCAGTACTTC. The genes are TRBV5-4 and TRBJ2-5; tentatively, D is TRBD1 or TRBD2 (7 bases each). This CDR3 has 17 residues. V was trimmed by 4 bases and J by 1 base, leaving 20 bases between them. CDR1 and CDR2 from the germline V gene are SGHNT and YYREEE (reference sequence).